This entry lists 12 T cell receptor beta chains sequenced from one sample in a study of T cells after somatic rescue of genetic block. Only in-frame clones appear in the TCRdb table, and some are missing; sequencing was by immunoSEQ multiplex PCR. The sample shows 60,000 to 90,000 clones, around 90% of them seen only once. Sequencing was performed on peripheral blood mononuclear cells (PBMCs). These receptors were obtained from a young man.

V is TRBV28 and J is TRBJ2-1, with D maybe TRBD1 (5 bases). The V end was cut by 6 bases, the J end by 3 bases, with 9 bases between. Looked up from germline, CDR1 is MDHEN and CDR2 is SYDVKM. This CDR3 region has 13 residues. CDR3 nucleotides: TGTGCCAGCAGGGACACCTTCTACAATGAGCAGTTCTTC. As protein: CASRDTFYNEQFF. The full variable domain, its missing parts supplied by reference TRBV28 and TRBJ2-1, is DVKVTQSSRYLVKRTGEKVFLECVQDMDHENMFWYRQDPGLGLRLIYFSYDVKMKEKGDIPEGYSVSREKKERFSLILESASTNQTSMYLCASRDTFYNEQFFGPGTRLTVL.

The chain joins TRBV19 to TRBJ2-5; D remains unclear. The CDR3 covers 14 residues. CDR1 LNHDA and CDR2 SQIVND come from the germline V gene (reference sequence). Trimming took off 3 bases at V and 1 base at J, with 9 bases between the two ends. CDR3 sequence reads: CASSIPNLQETQYF. CDR3 DNA: TGTGCCAGTAGTATCCCGAACCTCCAAGAGACCCAGTACTTC.

The V call is TRBV7-8, the J call TRBJ1-6, with a tentative D call TRBD1 (6 bases). The CDR3 totals 12 residues. Trimming cost V 2 bases and J 15 bases, with 11 bases left between them. In germline, CDR1 is SGHVS, CDR2 FQNEAQ. For the CDR3, the DNA is TGTGCCAGCAGCTTACTAATGACAGGCCTCCACTTT. Its protein is CASSLLMTGLHF.

Here the CDR3 DNA reads TGTGCCAGCAGACCCGCCGGGTTCTCTGGAAACACCATATATTTT. This sequence encodes CASRPAGFSGNTIYF. The V call is TRBV28, the J call TRBJ1-3; D call uncertain. This CDR3 spans 15 amino acids. Germline values: CDR1 MDHEN, CDR2 SYDVKM. Between the trimmed V and J ends, which lost 6 bases and 0 bases, there was a span of 12 bases.

The genes are TRBV6-1 and TRBJ2-7; TRBD1 aligns across 12 bases. V was clipped by 7 bases and J by 8 bases; unmatched bases: 6. This CDR3 contains 13 residues. CDR1 and CDR2 from the germline V gene are MNHNS and SASEGT. The CDR3 loop reads CASTGTGGLQQYF. In DNA form, the CDR3 reads TGTGCCAGCACCGGGACAGGGGGCCTTCAGCAGTACTTC.

In nucleotides, the CDR3 is TGCGCCAGCAGCCCAGAACCGGGACAGAACCACGAGCAGTACTTC. It encodes CASSPEPGQNHEQYF. This chain connects TRBV5-1 to TRBJ2-7, with 7 bases identical to TRBD1. Looked up from germline, CDR1 is SGHRS and CDR2 is YFSETQ. Germline trimming cut 4 bases from V and 5 bases from J; bases unmatched to any gene: 12. CDR3 length equals 15 residues.

The chain uses TRBV2 and TRBJ1-5; 8 nucleotides align to TRBD1. Germline loops: CDR1 SNHLY, CDR2 FYNNEI. This CDR3 is built from 15 residues. V dropped 6 bases and J dropped 2; count of bases not matched to a gene: 6. The chain's CDR3 is CASRDREFGNQPQHF. The CDR3 DNA reads as TGTGCCAGCAGGGACAGGGAGTTTGGCAATCAGCCCCAGCATTTT.

J is TRBJ2-7 and V is TRBV19; no firm D call. The CDR3 is 12 residues long. The germline CDR1 and CDR2 sequences are LNHDA and SQIVND (reference sequence). V was pared by 5 bases and J by 3 bases, with 8 bases between. CDR3 coding DNA: TGTGCCAGTAGTCGTGGGTTCTACGAGCAGTACTTC. It specifies CASSRGFYEQYF.

The chain has TRBV28 and TRBJ2-7; D is possibly TRBD1 or TRBD2 (5 bases each). Trimming left V 4 bases short and J 2 bases short, with 12 bases between. The germline gives CDR1 MDHEN, CDR2 SYDVKM. The CDR3 length is 14 residues. DNA for the CDR3: TGTGCCAGCAGTTCCCCGGGACGCCCCTACGAGCAGTACTTC. This encodes CASSSPGRPYEQYF.

This chain links TRBV15 with TRBJ2-7; D might be TRBD2 (5 bases). The CDR3 loop spans 13 amino acids. Germline V gives CDR1 LNHNV, CDR2 YYDKDF (reference sequence). V lost 1 base and J lost 3, with 7 bases in between. Written as DNA, the CDR3 is TGTGCCACCAGCAGAGTGGACTTCTACGAGCAGTACTTC. Translation: CATSRVDFYEQYF. Using reference TRBV15 and TRBJ2-7 for the parts outside the CDR3, the full variable domain is DAMVIQNPRYQVTQFGKPVTLSCSQTLNHNVMYWYQQKSSQAPKLLFHYYDKDFNNEADTPDNFQSRRPNTSFCFLDIRSPGLGDTAMYLCATSRVDFYEQYFGPGTRLTVT.

The J gene is TRBJ1-1, the V gene TRBV6-6; TRBD1 might be the D (6 bases). The CDR3 sequence is 15 residues long. Trimming took 0 bases from V and 0 from J, leaving 8 bases between them. Germline V gives CDR1 MNHNY, CDR2 SVGAGI (reference sequence). The CDR3 protein is CASSYSRGMNTEAFF. CDR3 coding DNA: TGTGCCAGCAGTTACTCGAGGGGGATGAACACTGAAGCTTTCTTT.

This chain links TRBV5-6 with TRBJ1-5, with D unresolved. The germline gives CDR1 SGHDT, CDR2 YYEEEE. This CDR3 region has 16 residues. Trimming left V 2 bases short and J 1 base short, with 13 bases between. CDR3 sequence (DNA): TGTGCCAGCAGCTTAGGTGGGGTTTACAGCAATCAGCCCCAGCATTTT. This gives the protein CASSLGGVYSNQPQHF.